What follows are 21 T cell receptor beta chains derived from one specimen sequenced in a study of CD8 T cells in ankylosing spondylitis. MiXCR was run by TCRdb on the 5' RACE reads, yielding one entry per CDR3 protein. The table includes about 130,000 distinct CDR3 sequences, approximately 7.3% detected once. Sequenced material: blood, either unsorted or a sorted T cell fraction (not recorded which). The source of these receptors is a female donor with ankylosing spondylitis or in good health (not recorded which).

This clonotype was recorded at least ten times. The chain uses TRBV12-3 or TRBV12-4 and TRBJ2-1, with D perhaps matching TRBD1 (6 bases). This CDR3 has 15 amino acids. Trimming removed 6 bases from V and 6 bases from J, with 18 bases in between. The CDR3 spells CASRTGRPPVNEQFF. The CDR3 bases are TGTGCCAGCAGGACAGGCCGCCCTCCCGTCAATGAGCAGTTCTTC.

This clonotype was counted ten times or more. The rearrangement uses TRBV20-1 and TRBJ1-4, with a weak D call TRBD1 (5 bases). Trimming took 7 bases from V and 2 from J, leaving 11 bases between them. The CDR3 covers 13 residues. Per the germline V gene, CDR1 is DFQATT and CDR2 is SNEGSKA (reference sequence). CDR3 sequence: CSVPGRTNEKLFF. The CDR3 region has the DNA TGCAGTGTCCCGGGGCGGACTAATGAAAAACTGTTTTTT.

The sample holds many counts of this clonotype. The chain uses TRBV12-3 or TRBV12-4 and TRBJ2-2, with no clear D. This CDR3 comprises 17 residues. Deletions cut 6 bases from V and 0 bases from J, with 17 bases between. CDR3 coding DNA: TGTGCCAGCAGACAAGGCGATTGGCAGGCGAACACCGGGGAGCTGTTTTTT. It specifies CASRQGDWQANTGELFF.

This clonotype was observed at least ten times. This chain joins TRBV20-1 and TRBJ2-3; TRBD1 matches at 10 bases. CDR3 length: 15 residues. V shed 3 bases, J shed 2 bases, and the junction held 5 bases outside the gene matches. Germline CDR1 DFQATT, CDR2 SNEGSKA (reference sequence). CDR3 amino acids: CSARGTGDFTDTQYF. The CDR3 DNA follows: TGCAGTGCTAGGGGGACAGGGGATTTCACAGATACGCAGTATTTT.

The table lists this clonotype with many counts. CDR3 region: CASSTADRAETQYF. As DNA, the CDR3 is TGTGCCAGTAGTACAGCCGACAGGGCCGAGACCCAGTACTTC. This rearrangement joins TRBV19 to TRBJ2-5; TRBD1 aligns across 7 bases. The germline CDR1 and CDR2 sequences are LNHDA and SQIVND (reference sequence). This CDR3 has 14 residues. V dropped 4 bases and J dropped 5; count of bases not matched to a gene: 7.

The gene calls are TRBV5-1 and TRBJ2-3; 10 positions match TRBD2. The CDR3 consists of 16 residues. Trimming took 0 bases from V and 3 from J; bases not matched to a gene: 4. CDR1 is SGHRS and CDR2 is YFSETQ in the germline V gene. CDR3: CASSLVLAGTTDTQYF. CDR3 bases: TGCGCCAGCAGCTTGGTACTAGCGGGGACGACAGATACGCAGTATTTT.

The chain couples TRBV2 to TRBJ1-2; no firm D call. CDR3 length equals 12 residues. Trimming removed 7 bases from V and 4 bases from J, with 10 bases in between. Germline assignment: CDR1 SNHLY and CDR2 FYNNEI. The CDR3 protein is CASTEEGYGYTF. The CDR3 region has the DNA TGTGCCAGCACCGAGGAGGGCTATGGCTACACCTTC.

Many counts were recorded for this clonotype. V and J are TRBV20-1 and TRBJ2-3; the D gene is possibly TRBD2 (6 bases). Per the germline V gene, CDR1 is DFQATT and CDR2 is SNEGSKA (reference sequence). Trimming pared 6 bases from V and 5 bases from J, leaving 21 bases between. CDR3 length equals 15 residues. For the CDR3, the DNA is TGCAGTGCCCTTAGGGCTAGCGCGGGTAGAGATACGCAGTATTTT. It specifies CSALRASAGRDTQYF.

This clonotype was recorded at least ten times. V and J are TRBV3-1 and TRBJ2-1, with a tentative D call TRBD1 (5 bases). Per germline, CDR1 LGHDT and CDR2 YNNKEL (reference sequence). The CDR3 totals 12 residues. V was shortened by 1 base and J by 14 bases, with 12 bases between the two germline ends. DNA for the CDR3: TGTGCCAGCAGCCAAGGACAGTCCAAGGAGTTCTTC. Protein sequence: CASSQGQSKEFF.

This clonotype was detected ten times or more. The chain combines TRBV4-2 with TRBJ2-3, with 11 bases matching TRBD2. This CDR3 spans 17 amino acids. The ends lost 2 bases at V and 3 bases at J; junction bases unmatched: 7. Germline V lookup: CDR1 LGHNA, CDR2 YNFKEQ. CDR3 loop: CASSQNSGGAGTDTQYF. The DNA for the CDR3 is TGTGCCAGCAGCCAAAATAGCGGGGGGGCTGGTACAGATACGCAGTATTTT.

This clonotype appeared many times. The rearrangement uses TRBV3-1 and TRBJ2-2; no reliable D call. V shed 1 base and J shed 4 bases, with 10 bases lying between them. The CDR3 is made up of 15 amino acids. Germline assignment: CDR1 LGHDT and CDR2 YNNKEL (reference sequence). Here the CDR3 reads CASSQVSRSTGELFF. The CDR3 DNA reads TGTGCCAGCAGCCAAGTTTCCCGGAGCACCGGGGAGCTGTTTTTT.

This clonotype has at least ten counts. The chain joins TRBV12-3 or TRBV12-4 to TRBJ1-1; 7 bases are shared with TRBD1. The J segment lost 7 bases and the V segment lost 5 bases, leaving 16 bases of the junction unmatched. The CDR3 spans 16 residues. Here the CDR3 reads CASSAPHDRELGEAFF. CDR3 bases: TGTGCCAGCAGTGCCCCCCATGACAGGGAGCTGGGTGAAGCTTTCTTT.

The table lists this clonotype with many counts. The chain recombines TRBV11-2 with TRBJ2-1; D possibly corresponds to TRBD1 (6 bases). Trimming removed 7 bases from V and 6 bases from J, with 10 bases in between. Germline V gives CDR1 SGHAT, CDR2 FQNNGV. The CDR3 sequence is 12 residues long. CDR3 in DNA: TGTGCCAGCAAGGGGACAAGCAATGAGCAGTTCTTC. Protein: CASKGTSNEQFF.

This clonotype was detected many times. V is TRBV4-1 and J is TRBJ2-5, with TRBD2 identical over 11 bases. Germline CDR1 reads MGHRA; CDR2 reads YSYEKL. The CDR3 totals 19 residues. The junction had 15 bases not matched to a gene; V was cut back by 1 base and J by 5 bases. CDR3 bases: TGCGCCAGCAGCCAAGTGACAGGCGGGACTAGCGGACTGCGGGAGACCCAGTACTTC. It codes for CASSQVTGGTSGLRETQYF.

This clonotype was picked up many times. The rearrangement uses TRBV12-3 or TRBV12-4 and TRBJ2-7; D is perhaps TRBD2 (6 bases). The CDR3 covers 12 residues. Between the trimmed V and J ends, which lost 6 bases and 6 bases, there was a span of 12 bases. CDR3 sequence reads: CASRRDGSEQYF. CDR3 nucleotides: TGTGCCAGCAGGCGGGACGGCTCCGAGCAGTACTTC.

This clonotype was observed many times. The V gene is TRBV11-2, the J gene TRBJ2-1, with TRBD2 as a possible D gene (5 bases). This CDR3 comprises 15 residues. In germline, CDR1 is SGHAT, CDR2 FQNNGV. V was pared by 5 bases and J by 6 bases, with 17 bases between. In DNA form, the CDR3 reads TGTGCCAGCAGCCCTCTCTTCCGGCGGGTCAATGAGCAGTTCTTC. As protein: CASSPLFRRVNEQFF.

This clonotype appeared many times. The CDR3 DNA reads as TGTGCCAGCAGCTTAAAGTACACCGGGGAGCTGTTTTTT. Its translation: CASSLKYTGELFF. V gene TRBV11-1 combines with J gene TRBJ2-2; D ambiguous. Germline values: CDR1 SGHAT, CDR2 FQDESV (reference sequence). This CDR3 is 13 amino acids long. The ends were cut back, 2 bases at V and 3 bases at J, with 4 bases in the middle.

A word on this clonotype: A read error may explain this, as a much larger clone is one base away. The chain is built from TRBV5-1 and TRBJ2-2, with TRBD2 as a possible D gene (7 bases). The germline CDR1 and CDR2 sequences are SGHRS and YFSETQ. The CDR3 is made up of 15 amino acids. CDR3 loop: CASSVGQRGPGEVFF. Written as DNA, the CDR3 is TGCGCCAGCAGCGTAGGACAGCGGGGCCCCGGGGAGGTGTTTTTT.

The chain joins TRBV5-4 to TRBJ2-7; possibly TRBD2 for D (5 bases). Per germline, CDR1 SGHNT and CDR2 YYREEE (reference sequence). The germline V and J ends were trimmed by 7 bases and 2 bases, with 22 bases remaining between them. CDR3 length: 16 residues. The CDR3 protein is CASSVEDGDRAYEQYF. The CDR3 nucleotides read TGTGCCAGCTCCGTGGAGGACGGTGACCGGGCCTACGAGCAGTACTTC.

The chain couples TRBV7-9 to TRBJ1-2, with D unresolved. The CDR3 consists of 17 residues. Germline CDR1 SEHNR, CDR2 FQNEAQ (reference sequence). V dropped 2 bases and J dropped 0 bases, with 16 bases sitting between them. DNA of the CDR3: TGTGCCAGCAGCTTACCGGGAAGCCACTCTGCTAACTATGGCTACACCTTC. Protein sequence: CASSLPGSHSANYGYTF.

V gene TRBV2 combines with J gene TRBJ2-3; tentative D call: TRBD2 (5 bases). The V and J ends lost 6 bases and 0 bases respectively, with 16 bases between them. Germline V gives CDR1 SNHLY, CDR2 FYNNEI. The CDR3 runs 16 residues. CDR3 sequence reads: CASRKLTTSSTDTQYF. In DNA, the CDR3 is TGTGCCAGCAGGAAACTGACTACCTCTAGCACAGATACGCAGTATTTT.